The entry below describes one TCR beta chain. A Seattle source enrolled patients during active infection and followed them longitudinally. Germline CDR1 reads SEHNR; CDR2 reads FQNEAQ (reference sequence). The V gene lost 4 bases and the J gene lost 3 bases, with 10 bases spanning the gap. The CDR3 is 13 amino acids. The source of the sample is a study of blood T cell repertoires in COVID-19. Sequencing was performed with immunoSEQ multiplex PCR; in TCRdb, only in-frame clones are kept and a portion is missing. The sample contains about 480,000 clones, approximately 92% of which appear only once. V is TRBV7-9 and J is TRBJ2-7; D remains unclear. The clonotype comes from a young man with COVID-19, enrolled during active disease. Sequenced sample: peripheral blood. Here the CDR3 DNA reads TGTGCCAGCAGCTCATCCACGAGCTACGAGCAGTACTTC. The encoded protein is CASSSSTSYEQYF.